This TCR beta chain was identified in a study of cytomegalovirus exposure and HLA in healthy donors. Points from the study as a whole: Judged likely to be a sequencing artifact was a cluster of highly shared sequence variants.

This PCR relied on a set of 60 Vbeta primers and 13 Jbeta primers. Assay: immunoSEQ multiplex PCR; the TCRdb copy retains only in-frame clones and omits some. The sample has around 65,000 clones; 55% to 65% are singletons. CDR3 length: 11 amino acids. V dropped 3 bases and J dropped 7 bases, with 4 bases sitting between them. Per germline, CDR1 SGHDT and CDR2 YYEEEE. This clone was observed a few times. What it binds is not known. The TCR sequence derives from a man aged 25 to 40 in good health and CMV-seronegative. Sequencing input: PBMCs. This chain joins TRBV5-6 and TRBJ1-4, with D hard to call. The CDR3, as DNA: TGTGCCAGCAGCTACGGTGAAAAACTGTTTTTT. Translating it yields CASSYGEKLFF.